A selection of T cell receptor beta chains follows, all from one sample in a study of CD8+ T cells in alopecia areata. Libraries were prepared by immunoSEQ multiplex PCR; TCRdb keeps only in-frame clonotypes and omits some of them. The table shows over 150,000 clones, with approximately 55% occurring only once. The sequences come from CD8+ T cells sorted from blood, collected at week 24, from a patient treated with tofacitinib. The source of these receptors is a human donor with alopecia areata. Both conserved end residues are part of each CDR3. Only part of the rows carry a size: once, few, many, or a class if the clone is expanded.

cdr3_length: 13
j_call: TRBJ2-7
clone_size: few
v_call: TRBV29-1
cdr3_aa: CSVETPTDYEQYF

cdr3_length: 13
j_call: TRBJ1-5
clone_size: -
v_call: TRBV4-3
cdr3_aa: CASSQDLSQPQHF

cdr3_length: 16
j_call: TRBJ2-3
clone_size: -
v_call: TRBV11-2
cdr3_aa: CASSERLARVTDTQYF

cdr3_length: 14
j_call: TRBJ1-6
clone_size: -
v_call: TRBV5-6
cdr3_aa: CASSFPRDNSPLHF

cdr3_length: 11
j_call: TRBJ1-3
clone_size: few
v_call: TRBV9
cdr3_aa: CASSDGNTIYF

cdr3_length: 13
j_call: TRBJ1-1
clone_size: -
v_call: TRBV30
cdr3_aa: CAWSEGVGTEAFF

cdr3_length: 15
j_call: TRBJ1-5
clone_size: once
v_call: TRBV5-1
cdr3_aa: CASSLVPEGGQPQHF

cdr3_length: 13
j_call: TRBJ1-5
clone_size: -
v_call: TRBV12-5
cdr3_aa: CASGIPGGQPQHF

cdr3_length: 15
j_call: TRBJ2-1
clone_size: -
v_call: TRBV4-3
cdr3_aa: CASSQDGGPYNEQFF

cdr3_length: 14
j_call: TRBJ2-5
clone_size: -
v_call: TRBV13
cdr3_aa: CASSARGGQETQYF

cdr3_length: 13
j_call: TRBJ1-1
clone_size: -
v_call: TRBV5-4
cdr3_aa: CASSWGDSTEAFF

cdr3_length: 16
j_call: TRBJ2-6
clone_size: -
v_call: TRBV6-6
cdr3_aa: CASSLGQSAGANVLTF

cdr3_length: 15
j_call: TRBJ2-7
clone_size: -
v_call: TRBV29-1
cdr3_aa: CSVDNSGTDTYEQYF

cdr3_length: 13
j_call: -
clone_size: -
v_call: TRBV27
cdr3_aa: CASSAGTYYEQYF

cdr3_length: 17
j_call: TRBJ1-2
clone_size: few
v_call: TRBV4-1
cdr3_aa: CASSQELPGQGAFGYTF

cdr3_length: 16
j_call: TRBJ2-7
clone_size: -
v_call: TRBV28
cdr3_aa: CASSFLPTGLDFEQYF

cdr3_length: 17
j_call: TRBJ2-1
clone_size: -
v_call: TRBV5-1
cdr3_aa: CASSPNPGTQTYNEQFF

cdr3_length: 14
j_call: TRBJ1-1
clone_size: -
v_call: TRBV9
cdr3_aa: CASSADSLNTEAFF

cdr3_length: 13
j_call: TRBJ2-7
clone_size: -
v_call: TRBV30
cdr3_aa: CAWSVTASREQYF

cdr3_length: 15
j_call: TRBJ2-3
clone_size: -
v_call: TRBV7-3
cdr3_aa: CASSSTAGGQDTQYF

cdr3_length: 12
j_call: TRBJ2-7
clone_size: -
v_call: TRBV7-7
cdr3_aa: CASSSGTSEQYF

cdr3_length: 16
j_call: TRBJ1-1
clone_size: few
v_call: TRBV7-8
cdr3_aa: CASSLTQGAGITEAFF

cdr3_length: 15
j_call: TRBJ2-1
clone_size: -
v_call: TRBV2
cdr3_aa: CASSEGWGAYNEQFF

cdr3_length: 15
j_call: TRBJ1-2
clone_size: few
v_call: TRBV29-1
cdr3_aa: CSVEVFGGQGMVYTF